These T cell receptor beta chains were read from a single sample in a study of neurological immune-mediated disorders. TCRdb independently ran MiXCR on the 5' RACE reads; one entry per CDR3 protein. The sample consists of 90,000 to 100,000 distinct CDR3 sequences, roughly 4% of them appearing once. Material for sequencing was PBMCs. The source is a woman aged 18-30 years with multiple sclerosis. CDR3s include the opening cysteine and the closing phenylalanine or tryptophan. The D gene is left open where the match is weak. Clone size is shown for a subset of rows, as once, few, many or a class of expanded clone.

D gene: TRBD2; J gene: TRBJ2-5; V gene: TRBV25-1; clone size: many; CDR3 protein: CASSEFGGTSGRVKTQYF; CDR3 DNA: TGTGCCAGCAGTGAATTTGGCGGTACTAGCGGGAGAGTAAAGACCCAGTACTTC
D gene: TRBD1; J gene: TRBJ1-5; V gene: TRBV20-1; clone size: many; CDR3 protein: CSPPQGTGGQPQHF; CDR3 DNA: TGCAGTCCTCCCCAGGGGACAGGCGGTCAGCCCCAGCATTTT
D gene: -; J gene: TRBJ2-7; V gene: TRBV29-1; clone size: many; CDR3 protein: CSVGEGSYEQYF; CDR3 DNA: TGCAGCGTTGGCGAGGGCTCCTACGAGCAGTACTTC
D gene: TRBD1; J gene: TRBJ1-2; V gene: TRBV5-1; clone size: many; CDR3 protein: CASSSDRGGPYGYTF; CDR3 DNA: TGCGCCAGCAGCTCGGACAGGGGCGGACCCTATGGCTACACCTTC
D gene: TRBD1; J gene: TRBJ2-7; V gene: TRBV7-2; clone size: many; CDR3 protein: CASTRTGGGPYEQYF; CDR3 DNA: TGTGCCAGCACAAGGACAGGGGGCGGCCCTTACGAGCAGTACTTC
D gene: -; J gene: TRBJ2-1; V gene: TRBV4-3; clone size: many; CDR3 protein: CASSQVGGADYNEQFF; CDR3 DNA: TGCGCCAGCAGCCAAGTCGGTGGGGCAGATTACAATGAGCAGTTCTTC
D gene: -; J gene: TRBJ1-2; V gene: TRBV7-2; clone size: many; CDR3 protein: CASSLPFAVNGYTF; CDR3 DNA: TGTGCCAGCAGCTTACCCTTTGCGGTTAATGGCTACACCTTC
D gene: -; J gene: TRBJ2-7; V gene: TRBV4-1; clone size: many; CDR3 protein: CASSQVGILYEQYF; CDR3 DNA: TGCGCCAGCAGCCAAGTGGGTATTCTATACGAGCAGTACTTC
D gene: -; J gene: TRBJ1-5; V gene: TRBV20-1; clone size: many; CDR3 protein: CSAQRGVQPQHF; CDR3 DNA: TGCAGTGCCCAGCGGGGGGTCCAGCCCCAGCATTTT
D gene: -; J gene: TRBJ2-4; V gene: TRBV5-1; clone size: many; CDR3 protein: CASSPSAGVAKNIQYF; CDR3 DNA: TGCGCCAGCAGCCCCTCGGCAGGGGTAGCCAAAAACATTCAGTACTTC
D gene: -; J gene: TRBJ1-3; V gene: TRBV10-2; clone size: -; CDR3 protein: CASSWLRGGNTIYF; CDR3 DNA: TGCGCCAGCAGTTGGCTTCGAGGGGGAAACACCATATATTTT
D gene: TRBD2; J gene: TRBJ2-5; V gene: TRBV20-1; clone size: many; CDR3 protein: CSAGLAGGGDETQYF; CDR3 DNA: TGCAGTGCAGGGCTAGCGGGAGGGGGAGACGAGACCCAGTACTTC
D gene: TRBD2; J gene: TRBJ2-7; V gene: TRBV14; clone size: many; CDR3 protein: CASSPRTSLYEQYF; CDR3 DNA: TGTGCCAGCAGCCCCAGGACTAGCCTCTACGAGCAGTACTTC
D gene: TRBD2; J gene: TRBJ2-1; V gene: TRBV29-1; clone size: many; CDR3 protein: CSVEKGLAFSEQFF; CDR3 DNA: TGCAGCGTTGAGAAAGGACTAGCGTTTTCTGAGCAGTTCTTC
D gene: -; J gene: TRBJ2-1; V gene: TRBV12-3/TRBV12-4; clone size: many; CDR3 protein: CASSFWQASTNEQFF; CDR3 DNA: TGTGCCAGCAGTTTTTGGCAGGCATCGACAAATGAGCAGTTCTTC